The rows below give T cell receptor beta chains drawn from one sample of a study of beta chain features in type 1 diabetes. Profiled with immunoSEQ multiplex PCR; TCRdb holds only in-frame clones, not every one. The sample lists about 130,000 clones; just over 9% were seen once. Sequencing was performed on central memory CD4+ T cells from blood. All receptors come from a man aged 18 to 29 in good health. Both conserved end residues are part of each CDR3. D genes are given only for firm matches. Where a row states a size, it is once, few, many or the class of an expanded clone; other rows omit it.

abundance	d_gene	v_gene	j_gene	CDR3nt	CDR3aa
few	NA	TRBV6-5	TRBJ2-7	TGTGCCAGCAGACCAGGGCTGAGCTCCTACGAGCAGTACTTC	CASRPGLSSYEQYF
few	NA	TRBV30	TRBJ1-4	TGTGCCTGGAGGGGCAGGGAAGAAAAACTGTTTTTT	CAWRGREEKLFF
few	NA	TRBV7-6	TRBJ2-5	TGTGCCAGCAGCTTCTTTTTGGACACTGAGACCCAGTACTTC	CASSFFLDTETQYF
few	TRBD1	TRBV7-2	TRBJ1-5	TGTGCCAGCAGCTTGTCCGGACCGGACAGGTTTAGCAATCAGCCCCAGCATTTT	CASSLSGPDRFSNQPQHF
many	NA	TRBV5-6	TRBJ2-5	TGTGCCAGCAGCCGTCGGGAGACCCAGTACTTC	CASSRRETQYF
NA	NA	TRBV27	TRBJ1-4	TGTGCCAGCAGGCCCCGGGGGGGGCTCGGGGAAAAACTGTTTTTT	CASRPRGGLGEKLFF
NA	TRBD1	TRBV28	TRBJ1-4	TGTGCCAGCATAGCAGGGGGCTTTGATGAAAAACTGTTTTTT	CASIAGGFDEKLFF
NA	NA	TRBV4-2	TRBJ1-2	TGTGCCAGCAGCCAGACGGGACAAGGGAGTGGCTACACCTTC	CASSQTGQGSGYTF
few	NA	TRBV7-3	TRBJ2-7	TGTGCCAGCAGCTTAGTACAGGCCCGCGAGCAGTACTTC	CASSLVQAREQYF
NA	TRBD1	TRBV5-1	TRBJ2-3	TGCGCCAGCAGCCCAGGACAGGGGGCTACAGATACGCAGTATTTT	CASSPGQGATDTQYF
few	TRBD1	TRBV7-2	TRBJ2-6	TGTGCCAGCAGCAGACAGGGGACCAACTCTGGGGCCAACGTCCTGACTTTC	CASSRQGTNSGANVLTF
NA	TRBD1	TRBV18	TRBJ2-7	TGTGCCAGCTCAAACAGGGGTTACGAGCAGTACTTC	CASSNRGYEQYF
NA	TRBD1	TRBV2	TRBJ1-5	TGTGCCAGCAGTGCACAGGGGGCACAGCCCCAGCATTTT	CASSAQGAQPQHF
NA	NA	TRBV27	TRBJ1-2	TGTGCCAGCAGTTACCGACAGGCTACTAACTATGGCTACACCTTC	CASSYRQATNYGYTF
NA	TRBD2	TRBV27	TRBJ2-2	TGTGCCAGCAGTAAAGGGACTAGTGGAGGAGGGGAGCTGTTTTTT	CASSKGTSGGGELFF
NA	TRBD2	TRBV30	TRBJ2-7	TGTGCCTGGAGTCAGGCGGGGGGCTCCTACGAGCAGTACTTC	CAWSQAGGSYEQYF
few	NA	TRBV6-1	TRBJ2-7	TGTGCCAGCAGCTTTGCCAGGGGGGACCACGAGCAGTACTTC	CASSFARGDHEQYF
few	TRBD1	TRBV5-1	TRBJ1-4	TGCGCCAGCAGCTACGGGACAGGGGGTAATGAAAAACTGTTTTTT	CASSYGTGGNEKLFF
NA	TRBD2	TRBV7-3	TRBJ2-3	TGTGCCAGCAGCTTGTATAGTAGCGGGAGTTCTAGCACAGATACGCAGTATTTT	CASSLYSSGSSSTDTQYF
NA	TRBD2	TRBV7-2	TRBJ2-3	TGTGCCAGCAGGGAGCCCGACGGGGGGACAGATACGCAGTATTTT	CASREPDGGTDTQYF
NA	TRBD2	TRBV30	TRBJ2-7	TGTGCCTGGAGATGGGCGGGGGGGAGTAGGACCTACGAGCAGTACTTC	CAWRWAGGSRTYEQYF
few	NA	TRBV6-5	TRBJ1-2	TGTGCCAGCAGCCCGGGTTCCCAATCTGGCTACACCTTC	CASSPGSQSGYTF
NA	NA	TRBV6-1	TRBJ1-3	TGTGCCAGCAGTGAAGCTGGGGGACATCGGAACACCATATATTTT	CASSEAGGHRNTIYF
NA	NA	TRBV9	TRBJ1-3	TGTGCCAGCAGCGTAGGGCAGGGAAGAAACACCATATATTTT	CASSVGQGRNTIYF
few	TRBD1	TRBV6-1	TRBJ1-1	TGTGCCAGCAGTGAAGCAGGGGGCTGGGTAGCTTTCTTT	CASSEAGGWVAFF
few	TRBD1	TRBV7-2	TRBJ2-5	TGTGCCAGCAGCCCACGGACAGGGAAGGAGACCCAGTACTTC	CASSPRTGKETQYF
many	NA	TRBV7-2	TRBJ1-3	TGTGCCAGCAGCTTGACAGGAGGCTTATCTGGAAACACCATATATTTT	CASSLTGGLSGNTIYF
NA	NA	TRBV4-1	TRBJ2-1	TGCGCCAGCAGCCAAGAGTACGGCGGGGGCCGCAGGAAGAGCTCCTACAATGAGCAGTTCTTC	CASSQEYGGGRRKSSYNEQFF